These T cell receptor beta chains were read from a single sample in a study of CD8+ T cells in alopecia areata. TCRdb's copy holds only in-frame clones and misses some; the assay was immunoSEQ multiplex PCR. The sample includes under 300,000 clones, 67% of them seen just once. The sequencing here drew on CD4+ T cells sorted from blood, taken at week 0. These receptors were taken from a human donor with alopecia areata. Each CDR3 is given with its conserved first and last residue.

>TRBJ1-1|TRBV30
CAWDRQGWGTEAFF
>TRBJ2-1|TRBV29-1
CSVTGTVLFNEQFF
>TRBJ1-5|TRBV30
CAWSQGINQPQHF
>TRBJ2-3|TRBV7-2
CASSLGGRTFTDTQYF
>TRBJ2-2|TRBV7-6
CASRQTGNTGELFF
>TRBJ1-2|TRBV11-2
CASSQVGNYGYTF
>TRBJ2-2|TRBV7-2
CASSLFPGLGGTGELFF
>TRBJ2-2|TRBV4-3
CASSQEARGTGELFF
>TRBJ1-1|TRBV5-6
CASSSRDRGPEAFF
>TRBJ2-6|TRBV30
CAWRSRDGANVLTF
>TRBJ2-3|TRBV29-1
CSVRGGITDTQYF
>TRBJ2-5|TRBV7-2
CASSSYRETQYF
>TRBJ1-6|TRBV10-3
CAISDDQRWNSPLHF
>TRBJ2-3|TRBV7-6
CASSLVRVRGGTDTQYF
>TRBJ2-5|TRBV6-5
CASSYSQVGETQYF
>TRBJ2-3|TRBV14
CASSSGGDTQYF
>TRBJ2-5|TRBV20-1
CSAVGGETQYF
>TRBJ1-2|TRBV19
CASSMIGRNYGYTF
>TRBJ1-4|TRBV30
CAWVGQNNEKLFF
>TRBJ1-5|TRBV30
CAWSPSGDQPQHF
>TRBJ2-3|TRBV9
CASSVAPSGPDTQYF
>TRBJ1-6|TRBV5-1
CASSLTDSRLGSPLHF
>TRBJ2-7|TRBV5-1
CASSASGGLHEQYF
>TRBJ2-3|TRBV2
CASSEVNTDTQYF